This section outlines one T cell receptor beta chain sequence together with its context. The data belong to a study of blood T cell repertoires in COVID-19. Turning to the study itself: Whether acute or convalescent, the COVID-19 samples came from the United States, Italy and Spain. T cells, B-cell-depleted T cells, or PBMCs supplied cDNA or gDNA.

As handled by the study authors: The authors estimated nucleated cell counts from reference gene primer amplification. Measured with immunoSEQ multiplex PCR; TCRdb has only the in-frame clones, and not every one. The V and J calls and clone size are taken from that table; D and trimming were inferred from the DNA. The data show 200,000 to 250,000 clones, about 90% seen once. This CDR3 comprises 16 residues. V lost 5 bases and J lost 5; bases outside the gene matches: 15. CDR1 is SGHAT and CDR2 is FQDESV in the germline V gene (reference sequence). The sequencing input was peripheral blood. The receptor's source is a woman aged 18-35 years who had recovered from COVID-19. The rearrangement joins TRBV11-1 to TRBJ2-7; 7 bases align to TRBD2. The CDR3 protein is CASSLLLGEGGNEQYF. CDR3 coding DNA: TGTGCCAGCAGCCTCCTTTTGGGGGAGGGCGGAAACGAGCAGTACTTC. The variable domain in full, with the rest retrieved from reference TRBV11-1 and TRBJ2-7, is EAEVAQSPRYKITEKSQAVAFWCDPISGHATLYWYRQILGQGPELLVQFQDESVVDDSQLPKDRFSAERLKGVDSTLKIQPAELGDSAMYLCASSLLLGEGGNEQYFGPGTRLTVT.